This passage covers 13 T cell receptor beta chains from one sample sequenced in a study of control samples from healthy donors and cancer patients. Here immunoSEQ multiplex PCR was the method, and the copy in TCRdb shows in-frame clones only, minus some. This repertoire shows about 180,000 clones, roughly 89% found once; its top ten account for about 1.4%. Sequenced: blood. The source of these receptors is a woman in her fifties or sixties in good health.

The chain links TRBV11-3 to TRBJ2-7, with D possibly being TRBD2 (5 bases). Germline V gene sequence: CDR1 SGHNT, CDR2 YENEEA. V lost 4 bases and J 4 bases, leaving 14 bases between the germline ends. The CDR3 is 14 residues long. For the CDR3, the DNA is TGTGCCAGCAGCTCTTGGGAGAAGCCATACGAGCAGTACTTC. Translation gives CASSSWEKPYEQYF.

The chain recombines TRBV3-1 (or the pseudogene TRBV3-2) with TRBJ2-5; 9 bases map to TRBD2. CDR1 is LGHDT and CDR2 is YNNKEL in the germline V gene (reference sequence). The junction had 6 bases not matched to a gene; V was cut back by 5 bases and J by 5 bases. This CDR3 spans 14 amino acids. The CDR3 here is CASSTGLAWETQYF. In DNA form, the CDR3 reads TGTGCCAGCAGCACGGGACTAGCTTGGGAGACCCAGTACTTC.

With respect to this clone: Other nucleotide sequences in the sample specify the same CDR3. The V call is TRBV5-4, the J call TRBJ2-3; 12 bases match TRBD2. CDR1 and CDR2 from the germline V gene are SGHNT and YYREEE (reference sequence). V dropped 4 bases and J dropped 3; count of bases not matched to a gene: 3. The CDR3 runs to 15 residues. The DNA of the CDR3 is TGTGCCAGCAGCCCGACTAGCGGGGGAACAGATACGCAGTATTTT. Residues: CASSPTSGGTDTQYF.

The rearrangement uses TRBV24-1 and TRBJ1-2; D possibly corresponds to TRBD1 (5 bases). Looked up from germline, CDR1 is KGHDR and CDR2 is SFDVKD. This CDR3 spans 14 amino acids. The V end was cut by 1 base, the J end by 3 bases, with 8 bases between. The CDR3 loop reads CATSDLGHDYGYTF. For the CDR3, the DNA is TGTGCCACCAGTGATTTAGGACATGACTATGGCTACACCTTC.

This chain joins TRBV4-3 and TRBJ1-3; a possible D gene is TRBD1 (6 bases). Germline assignment: CDR1 LGHNA and CDR2 YSLEER. The CDR3 length is 16 residues. V lost 0 bases, J lost 6 bases, and 15 bases lay in between. DNA of the CDR3: TGCGCCAGCAGCCAAGATCCGGGGACATCACTAAACACCATATATTTT. This sequence encodes CASSQDPGTSLNTIYF.

The chain carries TRBV13 and TRBJ2-1, with 10 nucleotides matching TRBD2. The CDR3 is 18 residues long. V gave up 1 base and J gave up 5 bases; unmatched junction bases: 11. Germline V lookup: CDR1 PRHDT, CDR2 FYEKMQ (reference sequence). DNA for the CDR3: TGTGCCAGCAGCTTAGTTCCCCAGCGGGGGGGCCGGCACAATGAGCAGTTCTTC. The encoded protein is CASSLVPQRGGRHNEQFF. The variable domain in full, completed from reference TRBV13 and TRBJ2-1, reads AAGVIQSPRHLIKEKRETATLKCYPIPRHDTVYWYQQGPGQDPQFLISFYEKMQSDKGSIPDRFSAQQFSDYHSELNMSSLELGDSALYFCASSLVPQRGGRHNEQFFGPGTRLTVL.

The chain employs TRBV7-9 and TRBJ2-2; D is ambiguous. CDR1 SEHNR and CDR2 FQNEAQ come from the germline V gene (reference sequence). CDR3 size: 13 residues. V lost 5 bases and J 5 bases, leaving 9 bases between the germline ends. The CDR3: CASSPGLTGELFF. CDR3 bases: TGTGCCAGCAGCCCTGGCCTTACCGGGGAGCTGTTTTTT.

The CDR3 here is CASSTTANYGYTF. In DNA, the CDR3 is TGCGCCAGCAGCACAACAGCTAACTATGGCTACACCTTC. The chain carries TRBV5-1 and TRBJ1-2; D uncertain. The CDR3 consists of 13 residues. V lost 4 bases and J 0 bases, leaving 7 bases between the germline ends. CDR1 and CDR2 (germline): SGHRS, YFSETQ. The complete variable domain, with remaining parts taken from reference TRBV5-1 and TRBJ1-2, reads KAGVTQTPRYLIKTRGQQVTLSCSPISGHRSVSWYQQTPGQGLQFLFEYFSETQRNKGNFPGRFSGRQFSNSRSEMNVSTLELGDSALYLCASSTTANYGYTFGSGTRLTVV.

This clone was seen repeatedly, ten times or more. Distinct nucleotide sequences in the sample also encode this CDR3. The chain couples TRBV14 to TRBJ2-7; TRBD1 might be the D (5 bases). Germline values: CDR1 SGHDN, CDR2 FVKESK. This CDR3 has 13 amino acids. V lost 0 bases and J lost 4, with 7 bases in between. As DNA, the CDR3 is TGTGCCAGCAGCCAAGATCCAGGGTACGAGCAGTACTTC. Translation gives CASSQDPGYEQYF.

Concerning this clone: This sample includes further DNA sequences coding for the same CDR3. This rearrangement joins TRBV18 to TRBJ2-3; D gene unclear. The CDR3 spans 15 residues. V was shortened by 1 base and J by 5 bases, with 13 bases between the two germline ends. CDR1 and CDR2 from the germline V gene are KGHSH and LQKENI. In DNA form, the CDR3 reads TGTGCCAGCTCACCACAGCGACGGTTAGAAGATACGCAGTATTTT. Its protein is CASSPQRRLEDTQYF.

J is TRBJ2-3 and V is TRBV21-1; whether TRBD1, the table's D call, matches the DNA was not checked. TRBV21-1 is a pseudogene. There are 16 residues in the CDR3. The CDR3 DNA is TGTGCCAGCAGCCTACCAAGACAGGCACCAGGGAATACGCAGTATTTT. This codes for CASSLPRQAPGNTQYF.

This chain connects TRBV4-1 to TRBJ1-5; D is uncertain. The germline V and J ends were trimmed by 2 bases and 2 bases, with 10 bases remaining between them. Germline-derived CDR1 and CDR2 are MGHRA and YSYEKL. This CDR3 has 15 amino acids. The chain's CDR3 is CASSQQSGGNQPQHF. The CDR3 nucleotides are TGCGCCAGCAGCCAACAATCCGGGGGCAATCAGCCCCAGCATTTT.

This clone has just one count. V usage is TRBV7-8 and J usage is TRBJ2-6; D ambiguous. Germline V gene sequence: CDR1 SGHVS, CDR2 FQNEAQ. The CDR3 covers 17 residues. V lost 5 bases and J lost 0, with 14 bases in between. CDR3 protein: CASSIHEAASGANVLTF. CDR3 bases: TGTGCCAGCAGCATTCACGAGGCGGCCTCTGGGGCCAACGTCCTGACTTTC. The full variable domain, completed using reference TRBV7-8 and TRBJ2-6, is GAGVSQSPRYKVAKRGQDVALRCDPISGHVSLFWYQQALGQGPEFLTYFQNEAQLDKSGLPSDRFFAERPEGSVSTLKIQRTQQEDSAVYLCASSIHEAASGANVLTFGAGSRLTVL.